This T cell receptor beta chain appears in the sequencing data of a study of technical replicates of blood from a handful of donors. Method: immunoSEQ multiplex PCR; TCRdb's copy keeps in-frame clones and lacks some. The profile shows nearly 80,000 clones, 90% to 95% of them singletons. The CDR3 has 14 amino acids. Trimming removed 0 bases from V and 3 bases from J; junction bases left unmatched: 0. CDR1 is SGDLS and CDR2 is YYNGEE in the germline V gene. The source is a human donor in good health. This chain uses TRBV9 with TRBJ1-2; TRBD1 matches 9 bases. The material sequenced was T cells isolated from PBMCs. CDR3 nucleotides: TGTGCCAGCAGCGTAGGGACAGGGGACTATGGCTACACCTTC. This sequence encodes CASSVGTGDYGYTF.